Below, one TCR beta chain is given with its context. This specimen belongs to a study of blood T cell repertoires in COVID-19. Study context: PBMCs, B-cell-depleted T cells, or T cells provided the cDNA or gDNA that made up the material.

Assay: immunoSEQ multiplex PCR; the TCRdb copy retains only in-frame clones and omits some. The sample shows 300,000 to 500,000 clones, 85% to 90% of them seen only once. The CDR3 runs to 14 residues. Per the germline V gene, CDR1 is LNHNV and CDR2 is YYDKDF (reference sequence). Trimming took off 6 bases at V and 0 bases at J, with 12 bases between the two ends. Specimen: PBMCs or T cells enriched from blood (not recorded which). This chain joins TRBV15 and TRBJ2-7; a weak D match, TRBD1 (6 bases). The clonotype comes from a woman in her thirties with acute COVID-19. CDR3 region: CATSSDSSSYEQYF. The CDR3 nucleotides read TGTGCCACCAGTTCGGACAGCAGCTCCTACGAGCAGTACTTC.